This T cell receptor (beta chain) was recorded in a study of somatic mutations in cytotoxic T cells in rheumatoid arthritis. Study-level information: Collection of patient blood (about 28 ml EDTA) took place right after diagnosis, before any treatment. Study results and limitations: What antigens the expanded CD8+ clones targeted remained unknown.

Positive magnetic bead selection separated CD4+ and CD8+ cells, and flow cytometry confirmed purity. The method was immunoSEQ multiplex PCR; TCRdb's version includes in-frame clones alone and lacks a portion of them. The sample contains 7,100 or so clones, 80% of which appear only once. As regards this clone: Its target is not known.

CDR1 and CDR2 from the germline V gene are MDHEN and SYDVKM. The CDR3 is made up of 14 amino acids. The ends were cut back, 10 bases at V and 2 bases at J, with 15 bases in the middle. The source of this sequence is an adult with rheumatoid arthritis. The sample was CD8+ T cells sorted from blood. The chain recombines TRBV28 with TRBJ1-3; no definite D call. For the CDR3, the DNA is TGTGCCACCACGTCGGTGAATCCTGGAAACACCATATATTTT. Amino acid sequence: CATTSVNPGNTIYF.